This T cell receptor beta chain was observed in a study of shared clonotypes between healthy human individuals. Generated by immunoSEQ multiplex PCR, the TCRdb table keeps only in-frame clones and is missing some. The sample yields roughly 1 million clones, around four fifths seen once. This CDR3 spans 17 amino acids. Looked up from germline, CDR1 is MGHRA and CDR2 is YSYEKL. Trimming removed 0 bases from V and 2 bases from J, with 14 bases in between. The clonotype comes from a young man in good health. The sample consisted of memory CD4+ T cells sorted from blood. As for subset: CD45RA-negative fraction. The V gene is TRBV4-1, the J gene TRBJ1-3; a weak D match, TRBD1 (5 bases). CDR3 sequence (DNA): TGCGCCAGCAGCCAAGATAGTTTAGGGGTGACTGGAAACACCATATATTTT. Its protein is CASSQDSLGVTGNTIYF.